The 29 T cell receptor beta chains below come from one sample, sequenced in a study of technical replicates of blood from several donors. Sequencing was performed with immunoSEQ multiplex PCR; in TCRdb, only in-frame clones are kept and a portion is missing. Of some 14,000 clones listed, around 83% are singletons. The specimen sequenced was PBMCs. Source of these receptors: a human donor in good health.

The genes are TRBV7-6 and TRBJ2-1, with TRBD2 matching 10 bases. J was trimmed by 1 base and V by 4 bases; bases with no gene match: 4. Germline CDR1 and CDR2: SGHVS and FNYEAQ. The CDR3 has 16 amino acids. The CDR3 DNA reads TGTGCCAGCAGCTCGCTAGCGGGGGATTCCTACAATGAGCAGTTCTTC. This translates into CASSSLAGDSYNEQFF.

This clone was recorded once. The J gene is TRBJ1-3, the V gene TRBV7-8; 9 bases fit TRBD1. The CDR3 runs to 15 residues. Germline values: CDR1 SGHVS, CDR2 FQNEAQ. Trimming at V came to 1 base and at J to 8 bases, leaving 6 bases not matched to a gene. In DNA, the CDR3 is TGTGCCAGCAGCTTAGGGAACGACAGGGGGTACACCATATATTTT. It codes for CASSLGNDRGYTIYF.

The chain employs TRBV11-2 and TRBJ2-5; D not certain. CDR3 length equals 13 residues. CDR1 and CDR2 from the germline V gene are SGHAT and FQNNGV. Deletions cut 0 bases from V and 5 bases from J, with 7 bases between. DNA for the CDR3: TGTGCCAGCAGCTTAGATCCGGGTGAGACCCAGTACTTC. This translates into CASSLDPGETQYF.

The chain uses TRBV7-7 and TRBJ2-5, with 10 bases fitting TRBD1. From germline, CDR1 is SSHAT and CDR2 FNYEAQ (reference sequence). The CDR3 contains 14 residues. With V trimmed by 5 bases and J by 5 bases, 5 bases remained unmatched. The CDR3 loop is CASSVGQGDETQYF. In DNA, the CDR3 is TGTGCCAGCAGCGTAGGACAGGGGGACGAGACCCAGTACTTC.

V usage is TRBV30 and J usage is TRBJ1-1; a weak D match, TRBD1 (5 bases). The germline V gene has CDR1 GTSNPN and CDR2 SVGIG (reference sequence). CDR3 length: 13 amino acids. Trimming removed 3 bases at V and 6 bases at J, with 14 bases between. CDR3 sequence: CAWRRGGVAEAFF. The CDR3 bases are TGTGCCTGGAGGCGGGGCGGGGTCGCTGAAGCTTTCTTT.

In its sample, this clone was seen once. CDR3 sequence: CASRAGGSETQYF. CDR3 DNA sequence: TGTGCCAGTAGGGCAGGGGGATCGGAGACCCAGTACTTC. V is TRBV19 and J is TRBJ2-5; TRBD1 aligns across 7 bases. CDR3 length: 13 amino acids. The V segment lost 6 bases and the J segment 5 bases; nucleotides outside the gene matches: 6. The germline CDR1 and CDR2 sequences are LNHDA and SQIVND (reference sequence).

CDR3 residues: CASQGWAQETQYF. CDR3 sequence (DNA): TGTGCCAGTCAGGGGTGGGCCCAAGAGACCCAGTACTTC. V usage is TRBV25-1 and J usage is TRBJ2-5; the D gene is possibly TRBD1 (6 bases). Trimming removed 9 bases at V and 1 base at J, with 12 bases between. CDR1 and CDR2 (germline): MGHDK, SYGVNS. The CDR3 covers 13 residues.

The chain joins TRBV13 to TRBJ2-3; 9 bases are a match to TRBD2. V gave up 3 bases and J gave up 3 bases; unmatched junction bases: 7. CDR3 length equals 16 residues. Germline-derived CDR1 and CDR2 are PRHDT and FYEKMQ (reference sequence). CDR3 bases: TGTGCCAGCAGCTTGGGTAGCGGGAGTAAAACAGATACGCAGTATTTT. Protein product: CASSLGSGSKTDTQYF.

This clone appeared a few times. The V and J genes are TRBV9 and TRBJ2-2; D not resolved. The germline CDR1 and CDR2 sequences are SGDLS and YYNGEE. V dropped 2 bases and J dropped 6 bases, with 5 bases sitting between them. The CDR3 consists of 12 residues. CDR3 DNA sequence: TGTGCCAGCAGCGTCTTCGCCGGGGAGCTGTTTTTT. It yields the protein CASSVFAGELFF.

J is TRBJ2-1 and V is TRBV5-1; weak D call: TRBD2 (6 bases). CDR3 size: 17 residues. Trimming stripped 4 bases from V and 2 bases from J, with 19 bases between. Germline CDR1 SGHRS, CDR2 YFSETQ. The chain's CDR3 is CASSAPQDSGTYNEQFF. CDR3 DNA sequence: TGCGCCAGCAGCGCCCCCCAGGATAGCGGAACCTACAATGAGCAGTTCTTC.

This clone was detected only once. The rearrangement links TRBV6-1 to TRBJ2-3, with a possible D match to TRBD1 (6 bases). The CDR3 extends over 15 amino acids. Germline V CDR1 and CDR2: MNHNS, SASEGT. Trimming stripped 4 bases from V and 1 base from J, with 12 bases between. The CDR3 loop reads CASSGQPGGTDTQYF. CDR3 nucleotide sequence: TGTGCCAGCAGTGGTCAGCCAGGGGGCACAGATACGCAGTATTTT.

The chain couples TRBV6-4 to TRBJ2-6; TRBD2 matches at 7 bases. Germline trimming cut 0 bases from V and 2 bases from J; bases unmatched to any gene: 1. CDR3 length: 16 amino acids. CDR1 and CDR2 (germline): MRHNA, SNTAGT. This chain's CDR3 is CASSDSGGTGANVLTF. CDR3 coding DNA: TGTGCCAGCAGTGACTCCGGGGGGACTGGGGCCAACGTCCTGACTTTC.

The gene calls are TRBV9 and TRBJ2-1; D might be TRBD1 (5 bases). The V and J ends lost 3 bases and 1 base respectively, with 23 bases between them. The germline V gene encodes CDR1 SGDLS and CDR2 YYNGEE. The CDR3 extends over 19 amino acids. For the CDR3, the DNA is TGTGCCAGCAGCGCCAGGGAACGCCAATGGTTGGGGTCCTACAATGAGCAGTTCTTC. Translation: CASSARERQWLGSYNEQFF. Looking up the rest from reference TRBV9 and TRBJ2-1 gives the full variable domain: DSGVTQTPKHLITATGQRVTLRCSPRSGDLSVYWYQQSLDQGLQFLIQYYNGEERAKGNILERFSAQQFPDLHSELNLSSLELGDSALYFCASSARERQWLGSYNEQFFGPGTRLTVL.

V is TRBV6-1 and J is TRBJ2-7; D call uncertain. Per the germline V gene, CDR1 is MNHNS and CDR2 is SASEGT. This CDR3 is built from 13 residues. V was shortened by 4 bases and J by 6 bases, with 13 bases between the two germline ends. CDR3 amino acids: CASSGPGRIEQYF. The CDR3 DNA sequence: TGTGCCAGCAGTGGCCCCGGCAGGATCGAGCAGTACTTC.

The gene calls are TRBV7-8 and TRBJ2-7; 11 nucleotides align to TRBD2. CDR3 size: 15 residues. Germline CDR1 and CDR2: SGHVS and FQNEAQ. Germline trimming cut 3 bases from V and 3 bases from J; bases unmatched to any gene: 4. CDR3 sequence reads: CASSFTSGSLYEQYF. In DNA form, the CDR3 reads TGTGCCAGCAGCTTTACTAGCGGGAGTCTCTACGAGCAGTACTTC.

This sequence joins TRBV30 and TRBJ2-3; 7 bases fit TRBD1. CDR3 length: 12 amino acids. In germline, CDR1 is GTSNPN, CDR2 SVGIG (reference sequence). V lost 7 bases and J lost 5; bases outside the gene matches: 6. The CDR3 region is CALRDRLDTQYF. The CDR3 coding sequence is TGTGCCTTGAGGGACAGACTAGATACGCAGTATTTT.

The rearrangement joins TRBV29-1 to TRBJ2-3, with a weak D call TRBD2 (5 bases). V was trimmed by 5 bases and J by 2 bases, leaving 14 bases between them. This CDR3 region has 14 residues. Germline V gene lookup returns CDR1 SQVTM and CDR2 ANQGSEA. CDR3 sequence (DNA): TGCAGCGTTAGCAGCGGAGGCTCCACAGATACGCAGTATTTT. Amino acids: CSVSSGGSTDTQYF.

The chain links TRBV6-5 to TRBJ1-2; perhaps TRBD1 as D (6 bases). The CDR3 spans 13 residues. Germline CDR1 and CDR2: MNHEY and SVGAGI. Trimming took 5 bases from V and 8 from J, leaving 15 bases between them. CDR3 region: CASSPPGARGYTF. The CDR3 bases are TGTGCCAGCAGTCCCCCAGGGGCGAGGGGCTACACCTTC.

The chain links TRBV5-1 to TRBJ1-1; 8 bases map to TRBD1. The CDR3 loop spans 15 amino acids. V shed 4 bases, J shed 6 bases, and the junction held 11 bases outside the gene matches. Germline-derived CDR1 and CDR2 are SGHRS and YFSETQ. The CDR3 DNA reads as TGCGCCAGCAGCCCTACGGCAGGGGGCGTAGCTGAAGCTTTCTTT. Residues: CASSPTAGGVAEAFF.

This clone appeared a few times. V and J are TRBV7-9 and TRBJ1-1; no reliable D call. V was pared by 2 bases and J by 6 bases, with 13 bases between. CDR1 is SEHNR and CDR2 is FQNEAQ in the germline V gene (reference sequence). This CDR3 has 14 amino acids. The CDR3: CASSLSQMLAEAFF. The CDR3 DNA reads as TGTGCCAGCAGCTTATCACAGATGCTGGCTGAAGCTTTCTTT.

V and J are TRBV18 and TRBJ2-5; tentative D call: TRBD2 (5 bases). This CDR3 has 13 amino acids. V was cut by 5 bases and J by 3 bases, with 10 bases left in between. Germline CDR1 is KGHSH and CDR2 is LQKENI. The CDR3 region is CASSTSSKETQYF. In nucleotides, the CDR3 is TGTGCCAGCTCAACATCTAGCAAAGAGACCCAGTACTTC.

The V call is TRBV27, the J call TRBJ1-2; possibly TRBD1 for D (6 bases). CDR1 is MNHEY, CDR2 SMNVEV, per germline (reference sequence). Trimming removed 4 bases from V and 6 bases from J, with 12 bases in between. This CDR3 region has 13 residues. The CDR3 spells CASSYDRLDGYTF. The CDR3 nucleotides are TGTGCCAGCAGTTACGACAGGTTGGATGGCTACACCTTC.

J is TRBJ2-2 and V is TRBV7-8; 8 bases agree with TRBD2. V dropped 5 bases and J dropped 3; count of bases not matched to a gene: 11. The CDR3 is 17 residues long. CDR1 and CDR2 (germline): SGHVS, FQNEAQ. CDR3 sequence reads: CASSPLGLGGDTGELFF. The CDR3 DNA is TGTGCCAGCAGCCCGTTGGGACTAGGAGGCGACACCGGGGAGCTGTTTTTT.

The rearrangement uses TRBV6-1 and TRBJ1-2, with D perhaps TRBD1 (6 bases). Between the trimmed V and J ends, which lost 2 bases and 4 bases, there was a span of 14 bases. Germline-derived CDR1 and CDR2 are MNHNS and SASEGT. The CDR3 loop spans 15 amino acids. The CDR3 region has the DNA TGTGCCAGCAGTGAACCTGGGGGCTCCTCCTATGGCTACACCTTC. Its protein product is CASSEPGGSSYGYTF.

The CDR3 region has the DNA TGCGCCAGCAGTGAGTCGCAGCCCCCTGGGCGAGAGCAGTTCTTC. This translates into CASSESQPPGREQFF. The chain carries TRBV10-1 and TRBJ2-1; no clear D gene. The CDR3 is 15 residues long. Germline V gives CDR1 WNHNN, CDR2 SYGVQD (reference sequence). V was trimmed by 0 bases and J by 10 bases, leaving 16 bases between them.

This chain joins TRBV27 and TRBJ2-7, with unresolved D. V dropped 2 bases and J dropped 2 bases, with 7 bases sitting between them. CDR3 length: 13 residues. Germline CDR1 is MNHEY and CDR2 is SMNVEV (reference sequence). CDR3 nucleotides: TGTGCCAGCAGTTTAGCGCCGGCCTACGAGCAGTACTTC. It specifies CASSLAPAYEQYF.

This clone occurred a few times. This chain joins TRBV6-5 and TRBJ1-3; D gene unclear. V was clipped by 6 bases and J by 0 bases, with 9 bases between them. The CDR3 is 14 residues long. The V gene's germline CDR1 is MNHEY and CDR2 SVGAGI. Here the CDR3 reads CASSLASSGNTIYF. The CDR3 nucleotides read TGTGCCAGCAGCCTGGCTAGCTCTGGAAACACCATATATTTT.

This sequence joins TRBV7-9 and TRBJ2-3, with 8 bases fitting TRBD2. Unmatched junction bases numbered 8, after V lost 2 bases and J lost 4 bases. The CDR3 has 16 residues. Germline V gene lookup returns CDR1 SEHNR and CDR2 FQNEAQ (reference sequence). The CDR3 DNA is TGTGCCAGCAGCTTAACCGGCGGGAGGTCCTCAGATACGCAGTATTTT. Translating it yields CASSLTGGRSSDTQYF.

CDR3 bases: TGTGCCAGCAGCTCTCAGGGGGAGAGTCAGCCCCAGCATTTT. As protein: CASSSQGESQPQHF. This rearrangement joins TRBV7-9 to TRBJ1-5, with 7 bases matching TRBD1. The CDR3 sequence is 14 residues long. The germline CDR1 and CDR2 sequences are SEHNR and FQNEAQ (reference sequence). Germline trimming cut 4 bases from V and 6 bases from J; bases unmatched to any gene: 6.